This record concerns one T cell receptor beta chain sequence. The TCR library protocol attached unique molecular identifiers to the individual cDNA molecules. TCRdb passed the 5' RACE reads through MiXCR, listing each CDR3 protein once. This table holds tens of thousands of distinct CDR3 sequences, around 10% found once. The data belong to a study of early T cells in non-severe SARS-CoV-2 infection. The CDR3 covers 15 residues. V shed 6 bases and J shed 8 bases, with 20 bases lying between them. The sequences come from whole blood, collected at baseline. The TCR comes from an adult who was a healthcare worker with PCR-confirmed SARS-CoV-2 infection or an uninfected control (not recorded which). J is TRBJ2-1 and V is TRBV12-3 or TRBV12-4; D call uncertain. The CDR3: CASSRAQLLTDEQFF. The CDR3 DNA follows: TGTGCCAGCAGCCGGGCCCAACTGTTGACGGATGAGCAGTTCTTC.